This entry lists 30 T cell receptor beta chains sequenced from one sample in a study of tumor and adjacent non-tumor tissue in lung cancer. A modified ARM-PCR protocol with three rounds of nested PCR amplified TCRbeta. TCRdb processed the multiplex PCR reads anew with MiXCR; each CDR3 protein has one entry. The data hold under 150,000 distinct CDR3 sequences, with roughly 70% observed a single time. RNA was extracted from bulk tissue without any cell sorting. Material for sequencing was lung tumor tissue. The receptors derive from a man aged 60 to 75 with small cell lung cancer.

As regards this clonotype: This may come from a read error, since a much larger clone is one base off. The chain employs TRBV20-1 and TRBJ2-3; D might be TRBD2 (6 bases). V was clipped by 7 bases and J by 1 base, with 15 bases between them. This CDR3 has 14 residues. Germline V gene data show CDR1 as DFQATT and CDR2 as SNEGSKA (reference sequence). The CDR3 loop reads CSDIVDYRTDTQYF. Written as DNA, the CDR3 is TGCAGTGACATCGTGGACTACCGCACAGATACGCAGTATTTT.

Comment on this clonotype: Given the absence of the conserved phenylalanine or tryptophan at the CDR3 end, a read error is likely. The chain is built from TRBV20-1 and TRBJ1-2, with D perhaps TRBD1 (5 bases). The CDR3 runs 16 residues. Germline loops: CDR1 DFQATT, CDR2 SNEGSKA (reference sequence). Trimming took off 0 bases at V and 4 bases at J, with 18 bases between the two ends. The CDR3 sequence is CSARDQTTGGGYGYTL. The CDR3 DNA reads TGCAGTGCTAGAGACCAAACTACCGGCGGGGGCTATGGCTACACCTTA.

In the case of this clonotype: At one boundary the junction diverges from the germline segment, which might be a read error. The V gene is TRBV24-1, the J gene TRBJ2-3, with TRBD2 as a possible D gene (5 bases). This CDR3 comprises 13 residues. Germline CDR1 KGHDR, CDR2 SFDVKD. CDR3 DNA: TGTGCCACCAGTCCAAGGTGGGGAGATACGCGGTATTTT. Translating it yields CATSPRWGDTRYF.

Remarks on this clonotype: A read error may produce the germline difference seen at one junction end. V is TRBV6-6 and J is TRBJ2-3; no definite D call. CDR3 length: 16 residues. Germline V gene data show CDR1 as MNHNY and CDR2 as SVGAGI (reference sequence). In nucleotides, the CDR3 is TGTGTCAGCAGTTACTCCGGGTCTCGGCGAGGAGATACGCAGTATTTT. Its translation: CVSSYSGSRRGDTQYF.

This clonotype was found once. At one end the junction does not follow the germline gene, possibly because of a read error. DNA of the CDR3: TGTGCCAACAGCTTCACACTAGCGGGGGAATACGCCTGGGAGCTGTTTTTT. Translating it yields CANSFTLAGEYAWELFF. V usage is TRBV11-2 and J usage is TRBJ2-2, with 11 nucleotides matching TRBD2. The CDR3 is 17 residues long. The germline CDR1 and CDR2 sequences are SGHAT and FQNNGV.

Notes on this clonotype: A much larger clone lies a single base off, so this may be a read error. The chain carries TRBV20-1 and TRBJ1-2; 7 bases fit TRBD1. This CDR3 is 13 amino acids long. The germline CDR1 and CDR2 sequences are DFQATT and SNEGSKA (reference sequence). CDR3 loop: CSARMDRRYGYIF. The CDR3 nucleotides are TGCAGTGCTAGGATGGACAGGAGATATGGCTACATCTTC.

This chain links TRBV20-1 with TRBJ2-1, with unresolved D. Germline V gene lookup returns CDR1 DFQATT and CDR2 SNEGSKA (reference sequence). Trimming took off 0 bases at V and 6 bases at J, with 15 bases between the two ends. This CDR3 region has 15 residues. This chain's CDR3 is CSARDPEARSNEQFF. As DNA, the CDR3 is TGCAGTGCTAGAGATCCCGAGGCTCGCTCCAATGAGCAGTTCTTC.

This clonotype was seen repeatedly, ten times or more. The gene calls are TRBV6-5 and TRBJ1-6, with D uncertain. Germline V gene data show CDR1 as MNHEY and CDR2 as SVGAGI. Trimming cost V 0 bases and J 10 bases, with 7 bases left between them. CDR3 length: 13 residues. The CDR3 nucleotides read TGTGCCAGCAGTTACTCGATAAACTCACCCCTCCACTTT. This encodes CASSYSINSPLHF.

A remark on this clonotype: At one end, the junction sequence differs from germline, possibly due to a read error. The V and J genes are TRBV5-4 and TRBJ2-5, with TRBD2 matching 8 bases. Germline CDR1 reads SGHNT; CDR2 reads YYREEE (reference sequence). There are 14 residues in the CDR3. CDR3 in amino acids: CASSPLAGAETQYF. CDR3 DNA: TGTGCCAGCAGCCCTCTAGCGGGTGCGGAGACTCAGTACTTC.

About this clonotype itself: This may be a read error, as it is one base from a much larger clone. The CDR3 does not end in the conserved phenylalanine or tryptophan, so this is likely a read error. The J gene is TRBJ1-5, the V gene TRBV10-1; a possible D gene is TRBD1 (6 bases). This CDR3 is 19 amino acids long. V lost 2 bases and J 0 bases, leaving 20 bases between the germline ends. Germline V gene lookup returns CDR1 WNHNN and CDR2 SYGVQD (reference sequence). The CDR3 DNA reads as TGCGCCAGCAGTGAGGGGGGCCCGGGTTCACTCTTTAGCAATCAGCCCCAGCATTCT. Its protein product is CASSEGGPGSLFSNQPQHS.

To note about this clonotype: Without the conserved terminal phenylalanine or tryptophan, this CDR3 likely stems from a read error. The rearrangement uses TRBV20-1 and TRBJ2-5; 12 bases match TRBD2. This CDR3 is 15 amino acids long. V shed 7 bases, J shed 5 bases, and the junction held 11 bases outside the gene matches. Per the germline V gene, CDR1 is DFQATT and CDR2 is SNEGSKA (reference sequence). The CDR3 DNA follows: TGCAGTGTCAAATCGACTAGCGGGAGTCCGGAGACCCAGTACCTC. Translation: CSVKSTSGSPETQYL.

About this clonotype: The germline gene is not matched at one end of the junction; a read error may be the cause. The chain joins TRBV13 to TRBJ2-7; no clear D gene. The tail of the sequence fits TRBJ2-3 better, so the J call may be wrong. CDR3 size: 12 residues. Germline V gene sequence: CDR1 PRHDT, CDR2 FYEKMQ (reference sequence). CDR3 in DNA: TGTGCCAGCAACTTAGGCTCCTACGAGCAGTATTTT. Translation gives CASNLGSYEQYF.

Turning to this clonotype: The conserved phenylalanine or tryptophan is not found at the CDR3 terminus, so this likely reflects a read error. Written as DNA, the CDR3 is TGTGCCAGCACCTTAAACCCATCTGACGAGCAGTACATC. Its translation is CASTLNPSDEQYI. The V and J genes are TRBV7-8 and TRBJ2-7; no reliable D call. CDR3 size: 13 residues. CDR1 is SGHVS, CDR2 FQNEAQ, per germline.

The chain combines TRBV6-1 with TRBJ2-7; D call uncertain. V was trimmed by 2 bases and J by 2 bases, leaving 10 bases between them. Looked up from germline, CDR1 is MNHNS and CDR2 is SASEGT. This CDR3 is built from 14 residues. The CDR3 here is CASSEPSAPYEQYV. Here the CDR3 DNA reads TGTGCCAGCAGTGAACCTTCAGCCCCCTACGAGCAGTACGTC.

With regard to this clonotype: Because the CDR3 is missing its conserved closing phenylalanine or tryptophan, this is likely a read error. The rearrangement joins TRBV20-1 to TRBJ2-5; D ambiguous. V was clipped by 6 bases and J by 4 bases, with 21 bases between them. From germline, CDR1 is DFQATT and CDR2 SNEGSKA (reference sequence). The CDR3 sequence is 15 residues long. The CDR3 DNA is TGCAGTGCATCCGACTGGACGGGCGTAGGAGAGACCCAGTACTCC. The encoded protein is CSASDWTGVGETQYS.

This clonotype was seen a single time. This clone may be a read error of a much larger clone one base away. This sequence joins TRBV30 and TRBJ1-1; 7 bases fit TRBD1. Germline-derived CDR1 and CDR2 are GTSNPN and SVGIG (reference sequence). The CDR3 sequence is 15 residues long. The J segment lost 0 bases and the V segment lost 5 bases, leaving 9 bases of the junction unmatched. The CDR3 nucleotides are TGTGCCTGGTCCAGGGGGGTAATTGTGAACACTGAAGCTTTCTTT. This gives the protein CAWSRGVIVNTEAFF.

Here the CDR3 DNA reads TGCAGCCCCGGACTAGCGGGAGGGTACGAGCAGTACGTC. Translated, it gives CSPGLAGGYEQYV. J is TRBJ2-7 and V is TRBV29-1, with 15 nucleotides matching TRBD2. This CDR3 has 13 amino acids. Looked up from germline, CDR1 is SQVTM and CDR2 is ANQGSEA. V lost 8 bases, J lost 4 bases, and 3 bases stayed unmatched.

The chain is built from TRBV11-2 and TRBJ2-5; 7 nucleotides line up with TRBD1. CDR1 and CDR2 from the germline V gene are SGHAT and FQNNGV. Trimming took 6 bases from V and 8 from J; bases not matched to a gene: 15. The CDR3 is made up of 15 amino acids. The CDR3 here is CASSYPAGGADTQYF. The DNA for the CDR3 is TGTGCCAGCAGTTACCCAGCAGGGGGAGCAGACACCCAGTACTTC.

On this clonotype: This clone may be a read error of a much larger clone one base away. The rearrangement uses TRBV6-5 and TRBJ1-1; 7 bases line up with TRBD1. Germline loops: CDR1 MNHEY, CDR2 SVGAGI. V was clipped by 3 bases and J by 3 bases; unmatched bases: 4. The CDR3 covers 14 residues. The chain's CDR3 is CASSYDRAYTEAFF. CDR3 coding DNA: TGTGCCAGCAGTTATGACAGGGCGTACACTGAAGCTTTCTTT.

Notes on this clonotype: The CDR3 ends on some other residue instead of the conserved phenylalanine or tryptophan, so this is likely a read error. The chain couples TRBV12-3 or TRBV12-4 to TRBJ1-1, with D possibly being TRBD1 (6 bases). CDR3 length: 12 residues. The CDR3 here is CASSLGAGAAFL. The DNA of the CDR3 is TGTGCTAGCAGTTTAGGGGCAGGGGCAGCTTTCTTA.

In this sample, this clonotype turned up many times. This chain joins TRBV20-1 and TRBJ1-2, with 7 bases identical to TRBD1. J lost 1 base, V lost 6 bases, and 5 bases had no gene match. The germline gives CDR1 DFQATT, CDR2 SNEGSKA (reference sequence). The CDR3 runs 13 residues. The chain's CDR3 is CSATDRVNYGYTF. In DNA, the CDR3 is TGCAGTGCAACCGACAGGGTTAACTATGGCTACACCTTC.

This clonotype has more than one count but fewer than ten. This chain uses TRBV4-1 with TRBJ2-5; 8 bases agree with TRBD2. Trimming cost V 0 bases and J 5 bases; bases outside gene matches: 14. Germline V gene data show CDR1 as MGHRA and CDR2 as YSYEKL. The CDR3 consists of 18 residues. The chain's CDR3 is CASSQEFSPSGSFETQYF. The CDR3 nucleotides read TGCGCCAGCAGCCAAGAATTCTCCCCCAGCGGGAGTTTTGAGACCCAGTACTTC.

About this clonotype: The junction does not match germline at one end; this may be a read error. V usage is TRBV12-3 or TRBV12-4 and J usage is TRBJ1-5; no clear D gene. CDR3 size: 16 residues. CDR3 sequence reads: CASSSGGRGSNQPQHF. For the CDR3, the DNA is TGTGCTAGCAGTAGCGGTGGACGGGGTAGCAATCAGCCCCAGCATTTT.

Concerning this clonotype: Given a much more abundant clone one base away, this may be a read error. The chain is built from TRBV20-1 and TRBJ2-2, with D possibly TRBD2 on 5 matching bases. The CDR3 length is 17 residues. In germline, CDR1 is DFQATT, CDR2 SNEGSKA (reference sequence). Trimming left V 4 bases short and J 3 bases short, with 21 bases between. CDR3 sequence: CSAIDRGSGSDTGELFF. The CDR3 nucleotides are TGCAGTGCTATAGATAGAGGGAGCGGTTCTGACACCGGGGAGCTGTTTTTT.

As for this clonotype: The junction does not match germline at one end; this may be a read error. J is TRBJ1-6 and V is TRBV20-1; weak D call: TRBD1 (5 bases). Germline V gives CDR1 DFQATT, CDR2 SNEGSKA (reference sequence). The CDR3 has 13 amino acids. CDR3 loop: CSARTGRNSPLHF. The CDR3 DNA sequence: TGTAGTGCTAGAACGGGACGTAATTCACCCCTCCACTTT.

The CDR3: CTAPNNGYTF. The CDR3 nucleotides are TGCACTGCGCCCAACAATGGCTACACCTTC. The J gene is TRBJ1-2, the V gene TRBV20-1; no definite D call. CDR3 size: 10 residues. Looked up from germline, CDR1 is DFQATT and CDR2 is SNEGSKA (reference sequence).

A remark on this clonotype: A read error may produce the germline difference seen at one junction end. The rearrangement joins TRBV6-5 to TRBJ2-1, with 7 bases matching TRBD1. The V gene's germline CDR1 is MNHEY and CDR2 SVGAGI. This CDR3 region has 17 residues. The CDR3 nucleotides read TGTGCCAGCAGTTACTCGCCTAGGGGGCTTTCCTACAATGTGCAGTTCTTC. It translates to CASSYSPRGLSYNVQFF.

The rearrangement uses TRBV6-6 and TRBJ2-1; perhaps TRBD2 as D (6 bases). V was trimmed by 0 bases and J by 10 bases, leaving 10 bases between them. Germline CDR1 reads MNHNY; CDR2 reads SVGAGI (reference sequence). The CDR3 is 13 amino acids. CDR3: CASSYSLGREQFF. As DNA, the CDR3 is TGTGCCAGCAGTTACTCCCTCGGGAGAGAGCAGTTCTTC.

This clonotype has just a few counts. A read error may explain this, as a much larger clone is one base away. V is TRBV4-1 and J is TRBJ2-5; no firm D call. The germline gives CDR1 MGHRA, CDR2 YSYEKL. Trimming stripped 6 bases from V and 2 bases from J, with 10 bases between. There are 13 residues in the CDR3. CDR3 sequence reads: CASRVSPQETQYF. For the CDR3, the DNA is TGCGCCAGCAGGGTTAGCCCTCAAGAGACCCAGTACTTC.

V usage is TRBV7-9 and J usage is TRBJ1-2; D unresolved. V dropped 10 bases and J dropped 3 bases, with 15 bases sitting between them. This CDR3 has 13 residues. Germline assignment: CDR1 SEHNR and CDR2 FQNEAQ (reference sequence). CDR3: CANCLHSDYGYTF. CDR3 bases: TGTGCCAACTGTCTACACAGTGACTATGGCTACACCTTC. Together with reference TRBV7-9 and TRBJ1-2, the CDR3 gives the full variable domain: DTGVSQNPRHKITKRGQNVTFRCDPISEHNRLYWYRQTLGQGPEFLTYFQNEAQLEKSRLLSDRFSAERPKGSFSTLEIQRTEQGDSAMYLCANCLHSDYGYTFGSGTRLTVV.